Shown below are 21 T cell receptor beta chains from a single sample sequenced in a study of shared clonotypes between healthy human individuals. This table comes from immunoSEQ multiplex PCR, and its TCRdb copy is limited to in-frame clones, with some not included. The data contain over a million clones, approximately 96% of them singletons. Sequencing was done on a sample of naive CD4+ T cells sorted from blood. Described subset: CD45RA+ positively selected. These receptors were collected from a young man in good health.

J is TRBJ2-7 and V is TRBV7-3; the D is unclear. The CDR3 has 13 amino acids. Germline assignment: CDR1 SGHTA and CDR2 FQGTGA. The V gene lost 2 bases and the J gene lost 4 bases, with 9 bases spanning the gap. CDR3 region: CASSLLLGYEQYF. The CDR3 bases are TGTGCCAGCAGCTTACTTTTAGGGTACGAGCAGTACTTC.

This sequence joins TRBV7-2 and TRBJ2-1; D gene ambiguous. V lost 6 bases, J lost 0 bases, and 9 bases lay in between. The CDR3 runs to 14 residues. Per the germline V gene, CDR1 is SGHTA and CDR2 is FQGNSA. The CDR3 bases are TGTGCCAGCAGATACGACATCTCCTACAATGAGCAGTTCTTC. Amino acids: CASRYDISYNEQFF.

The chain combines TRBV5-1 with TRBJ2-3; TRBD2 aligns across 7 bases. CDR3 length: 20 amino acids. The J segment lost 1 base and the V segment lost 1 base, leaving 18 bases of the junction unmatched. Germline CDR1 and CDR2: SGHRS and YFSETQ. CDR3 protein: CASSLRLTSGIGHGTDTQYF. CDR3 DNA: TGCGCCAGCAGCTTGCGGTTAACCAGCGGGATAGGTCACGGCACAGATACGCAGTATTTT.

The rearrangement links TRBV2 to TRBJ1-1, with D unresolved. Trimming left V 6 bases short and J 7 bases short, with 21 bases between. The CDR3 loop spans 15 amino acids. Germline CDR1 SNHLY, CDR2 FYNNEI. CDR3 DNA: TGTGCCAGCAGCACCTCCCGGACCATAGTTGATGAAGCTTTCTTT. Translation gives CASSTSRTIVDEAFF.

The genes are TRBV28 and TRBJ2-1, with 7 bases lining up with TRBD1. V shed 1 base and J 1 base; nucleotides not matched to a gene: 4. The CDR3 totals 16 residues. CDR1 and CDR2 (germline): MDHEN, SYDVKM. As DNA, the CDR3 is TGTGCCAGCAGTTTATTATCACAGGGGTCCTACAATGAGCAGTTCTTC. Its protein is CASSLLSQGSYNEQFF.

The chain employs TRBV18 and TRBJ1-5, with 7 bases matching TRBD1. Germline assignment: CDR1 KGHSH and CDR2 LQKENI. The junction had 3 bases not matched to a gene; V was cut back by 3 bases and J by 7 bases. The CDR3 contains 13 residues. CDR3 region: CASSPDRPQPQHF. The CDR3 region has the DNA TGTGCCAGCTCACCGGACAGGCCCCAGCCCCAGCATTTT.

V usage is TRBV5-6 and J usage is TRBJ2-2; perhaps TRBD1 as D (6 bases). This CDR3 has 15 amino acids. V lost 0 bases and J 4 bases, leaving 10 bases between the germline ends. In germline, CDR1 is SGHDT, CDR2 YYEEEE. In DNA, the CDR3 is TGTGCCAGCAGCTTGGCTACAGGGTTCACCGGGGAGCTGTTTTTT. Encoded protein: CASSLATGFTGELFF.

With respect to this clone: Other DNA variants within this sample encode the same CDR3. CDR3 nucleotide sequence: TGTGCCAGCAGCTTGACTAGCGGGACCTACGAGCAGTACTTC. Translating gives CASSLTSGTYEQYF. The chain uses TRBV5-4 and TRBJ2-7, with 10 bases identical to TRBD2. This CDR3 is built from 14 residues. V trimming: 1 base; J trimming: 2 bases; junction bases outside the gene matches: 0. Germline assignment: CDR1 SGHNT and CDR2 YYREEE (reference sequence).

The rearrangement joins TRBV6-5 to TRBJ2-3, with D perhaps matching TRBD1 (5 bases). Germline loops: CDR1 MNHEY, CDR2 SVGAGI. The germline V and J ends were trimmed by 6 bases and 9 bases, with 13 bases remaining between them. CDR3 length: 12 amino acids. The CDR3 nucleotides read TGTGCCAGCAGCCCCCCCCAGGGCACGCAGTATTTT. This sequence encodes CASSPPQGTQYF.

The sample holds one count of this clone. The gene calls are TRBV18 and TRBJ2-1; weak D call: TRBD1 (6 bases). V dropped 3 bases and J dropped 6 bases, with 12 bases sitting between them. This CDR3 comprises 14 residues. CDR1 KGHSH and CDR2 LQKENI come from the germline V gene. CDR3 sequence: CASSPITGFNEQFF. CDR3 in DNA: TGTGCCAGCTCACCCATTACAGGGTTCAATGAGCAGTTCTTC.

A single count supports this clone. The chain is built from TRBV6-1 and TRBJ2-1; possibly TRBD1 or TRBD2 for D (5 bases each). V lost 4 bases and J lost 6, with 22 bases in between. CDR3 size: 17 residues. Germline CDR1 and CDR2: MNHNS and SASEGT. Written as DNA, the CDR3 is TGTGCCAGCAGTGTAGCATCCGGGACCCACCCTTCCAATGAGCAGTTCTTC. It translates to CASSVASGTHPSNEQFF.

CDR3 in DNA: TGTGCCAGCAGTTATGACGGCAACACTGAAGCTTTCTTT. Translation gives CASSYDGNTEAFF. The chain combines TRBV7-9 with TRBJ1-1; D unclear. CDR1 is SEHNR and CDR2 is FQNEAQ in the germline V gene (reference sequence). The CDR3 runs 13 residues. With 6 bases removed from V and 2 bases from J, the gap between germline ends came to 10 bases.

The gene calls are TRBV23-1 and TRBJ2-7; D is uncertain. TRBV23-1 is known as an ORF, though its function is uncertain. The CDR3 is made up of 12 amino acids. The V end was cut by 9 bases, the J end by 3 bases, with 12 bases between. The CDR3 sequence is CASYLALYEQYF. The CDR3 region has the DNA TGCGCCAGTTACCTGGCCCTCTACGAGCAGTACTTC.

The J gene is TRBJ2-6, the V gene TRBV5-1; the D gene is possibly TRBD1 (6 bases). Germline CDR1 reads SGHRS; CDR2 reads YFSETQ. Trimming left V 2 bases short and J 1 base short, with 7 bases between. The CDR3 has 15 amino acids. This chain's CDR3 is CASSFGTSGANVLTF. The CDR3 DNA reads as TGCGCCAGCAGCTTCGGGACATCTGGGGCCAACGTCCTGACTTTC.

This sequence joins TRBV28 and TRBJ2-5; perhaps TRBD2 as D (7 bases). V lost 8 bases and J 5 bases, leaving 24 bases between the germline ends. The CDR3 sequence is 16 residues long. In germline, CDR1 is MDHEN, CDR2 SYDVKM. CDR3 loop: CASFPRGLLRGETQYF. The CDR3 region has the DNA TGTGCCAGCTTTCCCAGGGGACTACTCCGTGGGGAGACCCAGTACTTC.

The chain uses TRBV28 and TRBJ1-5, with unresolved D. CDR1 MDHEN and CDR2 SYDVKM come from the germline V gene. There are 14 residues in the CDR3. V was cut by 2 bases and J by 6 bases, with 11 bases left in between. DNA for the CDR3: TGTGCCAGCAGTTTAAGGGTCGGCACTCAGCCCCAGCATTTT. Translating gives CASSLRVGTQPQHF.

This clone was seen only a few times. CDR3 nucleotide sequence: TGCAGCGTTGAAGGTGACAACTATTACGAGCAGTACTTC. Translated: CSVEGDNYYEQYF. The chain carries TRBV29-1 and TRBJ2-7; D gene ambiguous. In germline, CDR1 is SQVTM, CDR2 ANQGSEA. With 1 base removed from V and 4 bases from J, the gap between germline ends came to 11 bases. The CDR3 consists of 13 residues.

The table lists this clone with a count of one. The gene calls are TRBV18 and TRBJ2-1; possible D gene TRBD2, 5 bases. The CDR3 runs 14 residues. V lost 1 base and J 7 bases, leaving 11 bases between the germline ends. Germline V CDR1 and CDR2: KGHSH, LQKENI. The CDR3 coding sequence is TGTGCCAGCTCACCACGGGGAGCGATGAATGAGCAGTTCTTC. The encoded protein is CASSPRGAMNEQFF.

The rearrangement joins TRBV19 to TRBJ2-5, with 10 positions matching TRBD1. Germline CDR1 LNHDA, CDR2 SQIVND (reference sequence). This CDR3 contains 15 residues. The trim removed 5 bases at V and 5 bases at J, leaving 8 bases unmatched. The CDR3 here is CASSPLGQGGETQYF. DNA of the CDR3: TGTGCCAGTAGTCCACTCGGACAGGGGGGTGAGACCCAGTACTTC. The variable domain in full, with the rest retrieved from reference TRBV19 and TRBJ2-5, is DGGITQSPKYLFRKEGQNVTLSCEQNLNHDAMYWYRQDPGQGLRLIYYSQIVNDFQKGDIAEGYSVSREKKESFPLTVTSAQKNPTAFYLCASSPLGQGGETQYFGPGTRLLVL.

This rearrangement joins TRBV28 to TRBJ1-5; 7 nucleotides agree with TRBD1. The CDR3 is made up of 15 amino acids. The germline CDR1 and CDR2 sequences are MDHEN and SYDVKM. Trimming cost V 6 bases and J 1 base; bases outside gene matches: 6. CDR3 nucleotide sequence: TGTGCCAGCAGGATGACAGGGACAAGCAATCAGCCCCAGCATTTT. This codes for CASRMTGTSNQPQHF.

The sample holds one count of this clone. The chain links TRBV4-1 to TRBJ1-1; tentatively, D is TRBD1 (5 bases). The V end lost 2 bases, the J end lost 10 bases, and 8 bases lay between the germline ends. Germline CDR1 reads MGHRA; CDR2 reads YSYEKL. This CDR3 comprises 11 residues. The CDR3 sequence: CASSQLGTAFF. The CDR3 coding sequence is TGCGCCAGCAGCCAACTCGGGACAGCTTTCTTT.